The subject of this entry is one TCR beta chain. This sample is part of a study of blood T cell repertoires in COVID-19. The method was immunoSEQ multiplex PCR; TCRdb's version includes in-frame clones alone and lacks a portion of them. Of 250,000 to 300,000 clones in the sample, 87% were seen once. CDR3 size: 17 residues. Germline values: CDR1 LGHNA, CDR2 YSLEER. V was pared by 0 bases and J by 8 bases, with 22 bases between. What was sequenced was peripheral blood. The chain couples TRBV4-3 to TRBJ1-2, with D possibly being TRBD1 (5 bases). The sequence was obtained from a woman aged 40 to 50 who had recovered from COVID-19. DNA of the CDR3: TGCGCCAGCAGCCAAGAACCCGTGACCTTAGGGGATGGCGGCTACACCTTC. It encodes CASSQEPVTLGDGGYTF.